Listed below are T cell receptor beta chains from one sample, sequenced in a study of cytomegalovirus exposure and HLA in healthy donors. The method was immunoSEQ multiplex PCR; TCRdb's version includes in-frame clones alone and lacks a portion of them. The sample contains fewer than 45,000 clones, roughly four fifths of which appear only once. Sample: PBMCs. Receptors originate from a woman in her thirties in good health and CMV-seropositive. Both conserved end residues are trimmed from each CDR3.

>TRBJ2-1|14|TRBV9
ASSPPPAGAGNEQF
>TRBJ1-3|13|TRBV2
ASNYDRLSGNTIY
>TRBJ2-1|14|TRBV9
ASSASTGGPAYEQF
>TRBJ1-1|12|TRBV7-3
ASSSTPGRTEAF
>TRBJ1-5|14|TRBV6-1
ASSEWTEQMRQPQH
>TRBJ2-3|13|TRBV5-1
ASSPTSGVSDTQY
>TRBJ1-3|13|TRBV9
ASSRRGASGNTIY
>TRBJ2-1|13|TRBV13
ASSFRRTSYNEQF
>TRBJ1-1|12|TRBV30
AWETGGRNTEAF
>TRBJ2-3|9|TRBV20-1
SAGAVYTQY
>TRBJ1-1|14|TRBV7-9
ASLQQRGALMSEAF
>TRBJ2-5|13|TRBV7-2
ASSLGGQGRETQY
>TRBJ2-7|10|TRBV28
ASTTGSQEQY
>NA|12|TRBV19
ASRTTGRGYEQY
>TRBJ2-3|13|TRBV18
ASSPTSGGTDTQY
>TRBJ2-5|13|TRBV4-2
ASSQALAGGETQY
>TRBJ2-3|17|TRBV5-1
ASSLGFSSGGPSTDTQY
>TRBJ2-2|13|TRBV19
ASGSWQGKTGELF
>TRBJ1-4|11|TRBV27
ASSLQGGEKLF
>TRBJ2-7|12|TRBV19
ATAIGQGPYEQY
>TRBJ2-2|12|TRBV10-2
ASSGFGGAGELF
>TRBJ1-2|14|TRBV29-1
SVVIGGGSANYGYT
>TRBJ2-7|13|TRBV7-9
ASSQGTESSYEQY
>TRBJ1-6|13|TRBV5-1
ASSSGQLYNSSLH
>TRBJ1-1|14|TRBV28
ASSLMGSREVTEAF
>TRBJ1-1|11|TRBV6-5
ASSPFSTLEAF
>TRBJ2-1|14|TRBV19
ASRLRLADNYNEQF
>TRBJ2-7|11|TRBV7-2
ASSSVLATEQY
>TRBJ1-5|11|TRBV2
ASGNRESQPQH
>TRBJ1-2|13|TRBV7-9
ASSFRTGPNYGYT
>TRBJ2-7|15|TRBV10-1
ASSDFPAGALPYEQY
>TRBJ2-2|11|TRBV10-2
ASRGQGSGELF
>TRBJ1-1|9|TRBV29-1
SAQQNTEAF